The 5 T cell receptor beta chains reported below all come from one sample, sequenced in a study of blood T cell repertoires in COVID-19 (dated by TCRdb to 2020 to 2021). Receptors were amplified or captured by the immunoSEQ multiplex PCR assay. TCRdb provides this immuneACCESS table in a form limited to in-frame rearrangements. Some clones are lacking; in checked studies, under half of them reflect an unresolved V gene, and why the rest are absent is not known. The sample records some 400,000 clones, roughly nine tenths of which are singletons. The ten largest clones capture roughly 1.1% of the sample. Source material: PBMCs or T cells enriched from blood (not recorded which). Receptor source: a man aged 30 to 39 who had recovered from COVID-19.

The V call is TRBV5-6, the J call TRBJ1-4, with 8 bases matching TRBD1. The germline V gene has CDR1 SGHDT and CDR2 YYEEEE. The CDR3 is made up of 14 amino acids. Trimming removed 4 bases from V and 5 bases from J; junction bases left unmatched: 4. CDR3 DNA: TGTGCCAGCAGCCGGTGGACAGGGAATGAAAAACTGTTTTTT. This codes for CASSRWTGNEKLFF.

This clone was counted a few times. This chain uses TRBV19 with TRBJ2-7, with 7 bases matching TRBD1. V lost 5 bases, J lost 3 bases, and 4 bases stayed unmatched. CDR1 is LNHDA and CDR2 is SQIVND in the germline V gene (reference sequence). The CDR3 runs 13 residues. Written as DNA, the CDR3 is TGTGCCAGTAGTTCTCCAGGGGGCTACGAGCAGTACTTC. Protein sequence: CASSSPGGYEQYF.

The chain carries TRBV5-6 and TRBJ1-5, with a possible D match to TRBD1 (5 bases). Germline CDR1 is SGHDT and CDR2 is YYEEEE. The CDR3 covers 15 residues. Trimming took 1 base from V and 4 from J, leaving 12 bases between them. CDR3 loop: CASSLWQGGNQPQHF. In nucleotides, the CDR3 is TGTGCCAGCAGCTTGTGGCAGGGTGGTAATCAGCCCCAGCATTTT.

This clone was counted between two and nine times. The gene calls are TRBV2 and TRBJ2-3; D is possibly TRBD2 (6 bases). CDR3 length: 14 residues. Per germline, CDR1 SNHLY and CDR2 FYNNEI. The ends were cut back, 6 bases at V and 0 bases at J, with 10 bases in the middle. CDR3 in DNA: TGTGCCAGCAGGACTAGGTTCAGCACAGATACGCAGTATTTT. Protein: CASRTRFSTDTQYF.

V is TRBV5-1 and J is TRBJ2-7; TRBD1 aligns across 10 bases. CDR1 and CDR2 (germline): SGHRS, YFSETQ. V lost 5 bases to trimming and J lost 3 bases; unmatched junction nucleotides: 17. This CDR3 has 18 residues. The CDR3 loop reads CASRPSRSGTGADYEQYF. For the CDR3, the DNA is TGCGCCAGCAGACCCTCCCGTTCCGGGACAGGGGCCGACTACGAGCAGTACTTC.